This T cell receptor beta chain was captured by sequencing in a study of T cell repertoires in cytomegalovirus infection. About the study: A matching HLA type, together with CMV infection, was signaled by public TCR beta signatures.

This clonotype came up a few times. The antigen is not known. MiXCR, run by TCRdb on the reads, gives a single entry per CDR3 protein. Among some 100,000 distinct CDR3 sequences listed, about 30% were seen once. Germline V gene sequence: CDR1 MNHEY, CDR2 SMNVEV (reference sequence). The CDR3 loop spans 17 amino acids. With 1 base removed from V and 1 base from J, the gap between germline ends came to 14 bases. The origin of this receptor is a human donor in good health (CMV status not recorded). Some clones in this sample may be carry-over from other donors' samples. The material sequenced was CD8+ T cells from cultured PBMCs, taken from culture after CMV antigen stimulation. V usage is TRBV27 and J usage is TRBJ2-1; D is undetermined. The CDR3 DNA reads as TGTGCCAGCAGTTTATTCTCAGCTTTGGTTTCCTACAATGAGCAGTTCTTC. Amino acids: CASSLFSALVSYNEQFF.